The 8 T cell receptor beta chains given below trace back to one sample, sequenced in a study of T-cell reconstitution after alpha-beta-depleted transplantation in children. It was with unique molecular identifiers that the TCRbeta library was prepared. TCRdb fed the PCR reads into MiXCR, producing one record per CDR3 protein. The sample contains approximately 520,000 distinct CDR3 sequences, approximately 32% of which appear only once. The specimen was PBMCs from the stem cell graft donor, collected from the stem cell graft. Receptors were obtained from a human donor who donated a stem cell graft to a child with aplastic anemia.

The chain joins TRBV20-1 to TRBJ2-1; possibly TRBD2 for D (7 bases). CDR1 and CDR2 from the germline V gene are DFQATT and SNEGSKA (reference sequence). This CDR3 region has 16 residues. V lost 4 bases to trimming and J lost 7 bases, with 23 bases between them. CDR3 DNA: TGCAGTGCTAACGTCCGCGGGGGCATTCAAGGGAATGAGCAGTTCTTC. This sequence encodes CSANVRGGIQGNEQFF.

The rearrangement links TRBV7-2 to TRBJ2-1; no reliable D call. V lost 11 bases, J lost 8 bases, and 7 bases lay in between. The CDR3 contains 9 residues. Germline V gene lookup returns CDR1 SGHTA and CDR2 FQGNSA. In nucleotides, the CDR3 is TGTGCCCCCAGGCATGAGCAGTTCTTC. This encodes CAPRHEQFF.

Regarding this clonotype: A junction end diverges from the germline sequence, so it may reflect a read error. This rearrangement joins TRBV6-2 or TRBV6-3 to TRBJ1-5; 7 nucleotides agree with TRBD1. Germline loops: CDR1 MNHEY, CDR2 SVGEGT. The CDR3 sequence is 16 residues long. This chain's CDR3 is CASRMQWDRAHQPQHF. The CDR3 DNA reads TGTGCCAGCAGGATGCAGTGGGACAGAGCCCATCAACCCCAGCATTTT.

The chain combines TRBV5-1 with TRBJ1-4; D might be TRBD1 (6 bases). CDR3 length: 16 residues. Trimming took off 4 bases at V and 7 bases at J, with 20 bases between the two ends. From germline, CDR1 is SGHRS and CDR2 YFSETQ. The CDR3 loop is CASSQRPGAVSEKLFF. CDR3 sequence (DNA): TGCGCCAGCAGCCAGCGCCCGGGGGCGGTCAGTGAAAAACTGTTTTTT.

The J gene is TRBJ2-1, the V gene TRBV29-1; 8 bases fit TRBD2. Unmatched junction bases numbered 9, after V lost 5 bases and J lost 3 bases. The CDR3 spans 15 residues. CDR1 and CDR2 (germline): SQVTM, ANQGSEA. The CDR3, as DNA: TGCAGCGTTCAACGTTCGCTAGCGGGCTACAATGAGCAGTTCTTC. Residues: CSVQRSLAGYNEQFF.

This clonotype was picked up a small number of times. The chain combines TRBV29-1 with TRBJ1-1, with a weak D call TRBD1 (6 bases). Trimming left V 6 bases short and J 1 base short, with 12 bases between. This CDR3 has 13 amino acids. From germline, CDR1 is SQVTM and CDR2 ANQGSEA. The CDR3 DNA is TGCAGCGTCCGGGACACCTCGAACACTGAAGCTTTCTTT. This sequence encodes CSVRDTSNTEAFF.

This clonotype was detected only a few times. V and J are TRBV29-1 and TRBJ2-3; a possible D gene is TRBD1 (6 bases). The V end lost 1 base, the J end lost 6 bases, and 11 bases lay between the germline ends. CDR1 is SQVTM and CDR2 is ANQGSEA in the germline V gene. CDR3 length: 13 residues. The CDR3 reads CSVEGQEVDTQYF. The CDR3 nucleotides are TGCAGCGTTGAAGGACAGGAAGTTGATACGCAGTATTTT.

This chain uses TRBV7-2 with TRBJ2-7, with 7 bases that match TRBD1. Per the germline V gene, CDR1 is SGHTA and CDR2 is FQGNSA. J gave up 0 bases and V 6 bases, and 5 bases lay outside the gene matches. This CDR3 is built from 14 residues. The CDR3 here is CASRKRDSSYEQYF. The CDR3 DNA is TGTGCCAGCAGGAAACGGGACAGCTCCTACGAGCAGTACTTC.